There are many counts of the clone carrying this T cell receptor (beta chain). The antigen remains undetermined. Time point described: persistent/refractory GD, antithyroid drugs over 5 years with positive TRAb. PBMC RNA served as the TCR library source. The source of the sample is a study of regulatory T cells in long-lasting Graves disease. CDR1 and CDR2 from the germline V gene are DFQATT and SNEGSKA (reference sequence). This CDR3 is 13 amino acids long. The V gene end was trimmed by 6 bases and the J gene end by 5 bases; junction bases not matched to a gene: 7. CDR3-region Arm-PCR and iRepertoire HTBI primers produced the TCR beta libraries. TCRdb redid the calling of the multiplex PCR reads with MiXCR, one entry per CDR3 protein. The repertoire has roughly 360,000 distinct CDR3 sequences, 20% to 25% of them found once; the top ten carry 28%. Whole-study findings and limits: Having few samples may have compromised the accuracy. Patients with persistent Graves' had lower TCR diversity than newly diagnosed patients.

The sequencing used peripheral blood mononuclear cells (PBMCs), collected when the disease was refractory, from a patient treated with antithyroid drugs. This chain joins TRBV20-1 and TRBJ2-5; 9 bases are shared with TRBD2. This TCR came from a woman between 35 and 50 years old with Graves disease. The CDR3 loop reads CSATGLARETQYF. For the CDR3, the DNA is TGCAGTGCAACTGGACTAGCGCGGGAGACCCAGTACTTC.